Listed below are T cell receptor beta chains from one sample, sequenced in a study of shared clonotypes between healthy human individuals. Some clones are missing from TCRdb's copy, which holds only in-frame ones; the method was immunoSEQ multiplex PCR. The sample lists about 480,000 clones; approximately 79% were seen once. The sequenced sample consisted of PBMCs. All receptors come from a woman between 35 and 50 years old in good health. Some clones in this sample may be carry-over from other donors' samples. Both conserved end residues are part of each CDR3. Fields, in order: J gene, clone size, V gene, D gene, CDR3 protein, CDR3 DNA. D genes are given only for firm matches. Part of the rows lack a size; the others show once, few, many or a class for expanded clones.

TRBJ2-2 . TRBV30 TRBD1 CAQDRGNTGELFF TGTGCCCAGGACAGGGGGAACACCGGGGAGCTGTTTTTT
TRBJ1-3 . TRBV6-5 . CASSYGGSSSGNTIYF TGTGCCAGCAGTTATGGTGGGTCCTCCTCTGGAAACACCATATATTTT
TRBJ2-3 . TRBV19 . CASSPPGGGGTDTQYF TGTGCCAGTAGCCCACCCGGTGGGGGAGGCACAGATACGCAGTATTTT
TRBJ1-4 . TRBV28 . CASSPFVRAVEKLFF TGTGCCAGCAGCCCGTTTGTGAGGGCTGTTGAAAAACTGTTTTTT
TRBJ2-2 once TRBV5-6 . CASSRDNTGELFF TGTGCCAGCAGCCGGGATAACACCGGGGAGCTGTTTTTT
TRBJ1-3 . TRBV27 TRBD1 CASAGQASGNTIYF TGTGCCAGCGCGGGACAGGCCTCTGGAAACACCATATATTTT
TRBJ1-3 . TRBV7-9 . CASSLVGSSGNTIYF TGTGCCAGCAGCTTAGTAGGGAGCTCTGGAAACACCATATATTTT
TRBJ1-2 . TRBV2 . CASSEDSFYGYTF TGTGCCAGCAGTGAAGACAGCTTTTATGGCTACACCTTC
TRBJ2-2 . TRBV13 TRBD1 CASLRTGGITGELFF TGTGCCAGCCTAAGGACAGGGGGCATCACCGGGGAGCTGTTTTTT
TRBJ2-7 . TRBV6-5 . CASGRGYEQYF TGTGCCAGCGGCAGGGGCTACGAGCAGTACTTC
TRBJ1-2 . TRBV6-1 TRBD1 CASSAGQIYGYTF TGTGCCAGCAGCGCGGGACAGATATATGGCTACACCTTC
TRBJ1-5 once TRBV4-1 . CASSLSGSNQPQHF TGCGCCAGCAGCCTATCCGGGAGCAATCAGCCCCAGCATTTT
TRBJ2-1 . TRBV2 TRBD2 CASSPGTSGREQFF TGTGCCAGCAGTCCAGGGACTAGCGGGAGGGAGCAGTTCTTC
TRBJ2-5 . TRBV7-6 . CASSLAGGEWQETQYF TGTGCCAGCAGCTTAGCGGGGGGCGAATGGCAAGAGACCCAGTACTTC
TRBJ2-7 . TRBV18 . CASSTAGSHSSYEQYF TGTGCCAGCTCTACCGCAGGGTCCCATAGCTCCTACGAGCAGTACTTC
TRBJ2-7 . TRBV12-2 . CASRLTPKGSYEQYF TGTGCAAGTCGCTTAACCCCCAAAGGTTCATACGAGCAGTACTTC
TRBJ2-2 . TRBV11-2 . CASSLDPAVGELFF TGTGCCAGCAGCTTAGACCCAGCTGTCGGGGAGCTGTTTTTT
TRBJ2-6 few TRBV2 TRBD2 CASRGGEPSGANVLTF TGTGCCAGCAGGGGAGGGGAGCCCTCTGGGGCCAACGTCCTGACTTTC
TRBJ1-1 . TRBV4-2 . CASSLRGPEAFF TGTGCCAGCAGCCTCCGGGGACCAGAAGCTTTCTTT
TRBJ2-1 many TRBV6-6 TRBD1 CASSYWGQTNEQFF TGTGCCAGCAGTTACTGGGGACAGACCAATGAGCAGTTCTTC
TRBJ2-2 . TRBV5-1 TRBD1 CASRPGTGNTGELFF TGCGCCAGCAGACCTGGGACAGGGAACACCGGGGAGCTGTTTTTT
TRBJ2-7 . TRBV6-1 TRBD2 CASTRTSGGSYEQYF TGTGCCAGCACCCGGACTAGCGGGGGTTCCTACGAGCAGTACTTC
TRBJ2-1 . TRBV6-1 . CASSEAGGQNYNEQFF TGTGCCAGCAGTGAAGCGGGGGGACAGAACTACAATGAGCAGTTCTTC
TRBJ1-4 . TRBV5-1 . CASSLEGSDEKLFF TGCGCCAGCAGCTTGGAAGGTTCGGATGAAAAACTGTTTTTT
TRBJ1-4 . TRBV28 . CASSLPVATNEKLFF TGTGCCAGCAGTTTGCCAGTTGCAACTAATGAAAAACTGTTTTTT
TRBJ2-2 once TRBV7-9 TRBD2 CASSLGLAEGTGELFF TGTGCCAGCAGCTTAGGACTAGCGGAGGGGACCGGGGAGCTGTTTTTT
TRBJ1-4 . TRBV9 . CASSGPAGTTNEKLFF TGTGCCAGCAGCGGCCCCGCCGGGACCACAAATGAAAAACTGTTTTTT
TRBJ2-7 . TRBV28 TRBD2 CASSFLNLAAEQYF TGTGCCAGCAGTTTCCTCAATCTAGCGGCCGAGCAGTACTTC
TRBJ2-7 . TRBV4-1 . CASSTGYEQYF TGCGCCAGCTCCACGGGCTACGAGCAGTACTTC
TRBJ1-2 once TRBV7-9 . CASSDGGPIFSGYTF TGTGCCAGCAGCGATGGGGGCCCTATCTTTAGTGGCTACACCTTC
TRBJ1-5 . TRBV19 . CASVSVMIAGQPQHF TGTGCCAGTGTTTCTGTTATGATAGCGGGGCAGCCCCAGCATTTT
TRBJ2-2 few TRBV9 . CASSVGPTGELFF TGTGCCAGCAGCGTAGGGCCGACCGGGGAGCTGTTTTTT
TRBJ1-1 . TRBV7-9 . CASSPSPTAASTEAFF TGTGCCAGCAGCCCATCTCCGACTGCAGCGAGCACTGAAGCTTTCTTT
TRBJ2-3 . TRBV7-6 TRBD2 CASSFIAGGPTDTQYF TGTGCCAGCAGCTTTATAGCGGGAGGGCCCACAGATACGCAGTATTTT
TRBJ1-2 . TRBV4-2 . CASSQVGRLDYGYTF TGTGCCAGCAGCCAAGTCGGGCGGCTTGACTATGGCTACACCTTC
TRBJ2-7 . TRBV7-8 TRBD1 CASSLAGTGDREQYF TGTGCCAGCAGTTTAGCCGGGACAGGGGATCGCGAGCAGTACTTC
TRBJ1-2 . TRBV6-1 . CASSEALGIRDYYGYTF TGTGCCAGCAGTGAAGCGCTTGGGATCCGGGACTACTATGGCTACACCTTC
TRBJ2-2 . TRBV18 . CASSGETNTGELFF TGTGCCAGCTCAGGAGAAACGAACACCGGGGAGCTGTTTTTT
TRBJ1-2 . TRBV29-1 . CSVDGGRNYGYTF TGCAGCGTTGATGGGGGGCGCAACTATGGCTACACCTTC
TRBJ2-1 . TRBV5-3 . CARSIQGSSYNEQFF TGTGCCAGAAGTATCCAGGGTAGCTCCTACAATGAGCAGTTCTTC
TRBJ2-7 . TRBV6-5 . CASRTGRISYEQYF TGTGCCAGCCGTACGGGAAGGATCTCCTACGAGCAGTACTTC
TRBJ1-1 . TRBV7-2 . CASSRDRMGMNTEAFF TGTGCCAGCAGCCGTGACAGGATGGGTATGAACACTGAAGCTTTCTTT